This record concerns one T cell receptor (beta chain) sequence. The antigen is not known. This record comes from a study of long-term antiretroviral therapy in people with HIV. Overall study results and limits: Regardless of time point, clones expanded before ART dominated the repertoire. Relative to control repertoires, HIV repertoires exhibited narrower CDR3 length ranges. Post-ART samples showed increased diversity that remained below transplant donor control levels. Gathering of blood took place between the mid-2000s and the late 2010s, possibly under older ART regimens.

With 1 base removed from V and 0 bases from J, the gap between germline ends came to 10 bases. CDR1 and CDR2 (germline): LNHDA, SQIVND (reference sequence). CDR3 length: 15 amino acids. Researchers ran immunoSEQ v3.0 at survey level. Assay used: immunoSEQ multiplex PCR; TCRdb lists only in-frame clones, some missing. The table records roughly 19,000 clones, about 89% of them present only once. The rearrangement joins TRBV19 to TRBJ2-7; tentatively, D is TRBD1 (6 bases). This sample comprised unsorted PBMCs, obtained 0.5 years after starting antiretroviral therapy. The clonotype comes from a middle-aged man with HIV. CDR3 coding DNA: TGTGCCAGTAGTATAGCGGGGACAAACTCCTACGAGCAGTACTTC. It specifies CASSIAGTNSYEQYF. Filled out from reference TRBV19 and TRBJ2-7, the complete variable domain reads DGGITQSPKYLFRKEGQNVTLSCEQNLNHDAMYWYRQDPGQGLRLIYYSQIVNDFQKGDIAEGYSVSREKKESFPLTVTSAQKNPTAFYLCASSIAGTNSYEQYFGPGTRLTVT.